These 17 T cell receptor beta chains originate from one sample sequenced in a study of radiation and T cells in renal cell carcinoma. Stated time point: blood 4 weeks post-SBRT, at nephrectomy. Treatment denoted: 15 Gy SBRT to primary tumor, nephrectomy 4 weeks later. Assay used: immunoSEQ multiplex PCR; TCRdb lists only in-frame clones, some missing. This table has 97,000 or so clones, approximately 80% appearing once. The sample consisted of blood, taken from a patient whose treatment included radiotherapy and nephrectomy. These TCRs come from a man aged 55 to 70 with renal cell carcinoma.

The chain couples TRBV5-4 to TRBJ1-2; no clear D gene. The CDR3 covers 14 residues. Germline V CDR1 and CDR2: SGHNT, YYREEE (reference sequence). V was clipped by 3 bases and J by 6 bases, with 15 bases between them. The CDR3 region is CASSSPRRFDGYTF. In DNA form, the CDR3 reads TGTGCCAGCAGCTCGCCCCGCAGGTTCGATGGCTACACCTTC.

The chain recombines TRBV25-1 with TRBJ1-6, with 8 bases aligning to TRBD1. This CDR3 contains 15 residues. V shed 5 bases, J shed 8 bases, and the junction held 8 bases outside the gene matches. The germline CDR1 and CDR2 sequences are MGHDK and SYGVNS. CDR3 in DNA: TGTGCCAGCAGTAAAATTACAGGGGGATATTCACCCCTCCACTTT. Encoded protein: CASSKITGGYSPLHF.

This clone has a handful of counts. The rearrangement links TRBV10-1 to TRBJ2-1; a weak D match, TRBD2 (6 bases). Germline loops: CDR1 WNHNN, CDR2 SYGVQD (reference sequence). CDR3 length: 15 amino acids. The V and J ends lost 2 bases and 6 bases respectively, with 14 bases between them. CDR3 bases: TGCGCCAGCAGTGAGGGGACTCTCACTACCAATGAGCAGTTCTTC. It specifies CASSEGTLTTNEQFF.

J is TRBJ2-5 and V is TRBV28; no clear D. Trimming left V 3 bases short and J 5 bases short, with 16 bases between. The CDR3 has 15 amino acids. CDR1 is MDHEN and CDR2 is SYDVKM in the germline V gene. The CDR3 bases are TGTGCCAGCAGTTTTAAGTCGGGCTTAGGGGAGACCCAGTACTTC. It is translated as CASSFKSGLGETQYF. The variable domain in full, completed from reference TRBV28 and TRBJ2-5, reads DVKVTQSSRYLVKRTGEKVFLECVQDMDHENMFWYRQDPGLGLRLIYFSYDVKMKEKGDIPEGYSVSREKKERFSLILESASTNQTSMYLCASSFKSGLGETQYFGPGTRLLVL.

This sequence joins TRBV5-4 and TRBJ2-7; D remains unclear. The CDR3 contains 16 residues. Trimming removed 0 bases from V and 3 bases from J, with 16 bases in between. The germline CDR1 and CDR2 sequences are SGHNT and YYREEE (reference sequence). CDR3 nucleotide sequence: TGTGCCAGCAGCTTGGATGGAGTGCAGGAAGGCTACGAGCAGTACTTC. Protein: CASSLDGVQEGYEQYF.

The chain links TRBV19 to TRBJ1-5; D remains ambiguous. This CDR3 is built from 16 residues. Trimming removed 3 bases from V and 0 bases from J, with 12 bases in between. The germline CDR1 and CDR2 sequences are LNHDA and SQIVND (reference sequence). CDR3 nucleotide sequence: TGTGCCAGTAGTATTTCGGCAGACAATAGCAATCAGCCCCAGCATTTT. It is translated as CASSISADNSNQPQHF.

The chain uses TRBV9 and TRBJ2-3; weak D call: TRBD2 (6 bases). The CDR3 extends over 15 amino acids. V was clipped by 3 bases and J by 5 bases, with 16 bases between them. Per the germline V gene, CDR1 is SGDLS and CDR2 is YYNGEE. DNA of the CDR3: TGTGCCAGCAGCGCCGGAGGGTCCCGCCTAGATACGCAGTATTTT. Its protein product is CASSAGGSRLDTQYF.

The chain recombines TRBV7-8 with TRBJ2-1; 7 positions match TRBD1. The CDR3 is 15 amino acids. The ends lost 5 bases at V and 5 bases at J; junction bases unmatched: 9. Germline assignment: CDR1 SGHVS and CDR2 FQNEAQ. CDR3 loop: CASSQGDRINNEQFF. DNA of the CDR3: TGTGCCAGCAGCCAGGGGGACAGAATAAACAATGAGCAGTTCTTC.

The rearrangement uses TRBV4-2 and TRBJ2-1; D gene unclear. Trimming stripped 1 base from V and 5 bases from J, with 6 bases between. The CDR3 is 13 residues long. Germline V gene sequence: CDR1 LGHNA, CDR2 YNFKEQ. The CDR3 sequence: CASSQGPNNEQFF. The CDR3 nucleotides are TGTGCCAGCAGCCAAGGTCCTAACAATGAGCAGTTCTTC.

V usage is TRBV2 and J usage is TRBJ2-1, with D tentatively TRBD1 (6 bases). Per the germline V gene, CDR1 is SNHLY and CDR2 is FYNNEI. Trimming pared 6 bases from V and 4 bases from J, leaving 16 bases between. The CDR3 length is 15 residues. This chain's CDR3 is CASSPVRDTYNEQFF. The DNA of the CDR3 is TGTGCCAGCAGCCCCGTCCGGGACACTTACAATGAGCAGTTCTTC.

This chain connects TRBV5-5 to TRBJ2-7; D is uncertain. Germline loops: CDR1 SGHKS, CDR2 YYEKEE (reference sequence). This CDR3 is 12 amino acids long. Between the trimmed V and J ends, which lost 0 bases and 4 bases, there was a span of 5 bases. The CDR3 nucleotides are TGTGCCAGCAGCTTGGCCGATTACGAGCAGTACTTC. This codes for CASSLADYEQYF. Full variable domain (rest looked up from reference TRBV5-5 and TRBJ2-7): DAGVTQSPTHLIKTRGQQVTLRCSPISGHKSVSWYQQVLGQGPQFIFQYYEKEERGRGNFPDRFSARQFPNYSSELNVNALLLGDSALYLCASSLADYEQYFGPGTRLTVT.

The chain couples TRBV25-1 to TRBJ1-4; D not resolved. Trimming shortened V by 6 bases and J by 8 bases, and 19 bases separated the two germline ends. The CDR3 is 15 residues long. Germline CDR1 MGHDK, CDR2 SYGVNS. The CDR3 nucleotides are TGTGCCAGCAGCTTGACCGGTGGGATAGGGGAAAAACTGTTTTTT. It translates to CASSLTGGIGEKLFF. Filled out from reference TRBV25-1 and TRBJ1-4, the complete variable domain reads EADIYQTPRYLVIGTGKKITLECSQTMGHDKMYWYQQDPGMELHLIHYSYGVNSTEKGDLSSESTVSRIRTEHFPLTLESARPSHTSQYLCASSLTGGIGEKLFFGSGTQLSVL.

The CDR3 protein is CASSIQLYSYEQYF. Written as DNA, the CDR3 is TGTGCCAGTAGTATTCAACTTTACTCCTACGAGCAGTACTTC. J is TRBJ2-7 and V is TRBV19; D is ambiguous. The germline CDR1 and CDR2 sequences are LNHDA and SQIVND (reference sequence). Trimming removed 3 bases at V and 0 bases at J, with 9 bases between. The CDR3 loop spans 14 amino acids. Looking up the rest from reference TRBV19 and TRBJ2-7 gives the full variable domain: DGGITQSPKYLFRKEGQNVTLSCEQNLNHDAMYWYRQDPGQGLRLIYYSQIVNDFQKGDIAEGYSVSREKKESFPLTVTSAQKNPTAFYLCASSIQLYSYEQYFGPGTRLTVT.

The J gene is TRBJ2-7, the V gene TRBV27; tentative D call: TRBD1 (6 bases). V lost 8 bases, J lost 5 bases, and 22 bases lay in between. The CDR3 is 15 amino acids. Germline lookup yields CDR1 MNHEY and CDR2 SMNVEV (reference sequence). CDR3 in DNA: TGTGCCAGCTGCCCCCGACAGGTCCAGGACGACGAGCAGTACTTC. Translated: CASCPRQVQDDEQYF.

Of note for this clone: Other DNA sequences in this sample translate to the same CDR3. The chain recombines TRBV29-1 with TRBJ1-2; D might be TRBD1 (5 bases). The V and J ends lost 6 bases and 6 bases respectively, with 20 bases between them. The CDR3 covers 14 residues. Germline V gene sequence: CDR1 SQVTM, CDR2 ANQGSEA. CDR3 in DNA: TGCAGCGTCGTCGGCGGGGGAGGGAGTAATGGCTACACCTTC. Its protein product is CSVVGGGGSNGYTF.

As for this clone: The sample contains more than one DNA sequence encoding this CDR3. V usage is TRBV6-5 and J usage is TRBJ1-3, with D uncertain. The V and J ends lost 0 bases and 0 bases respectively, with 6 bases between them. CDR1 MNHEY and CDR2 SVGAGI come from the germline V gene. The CDR3 spans 15 residues. The CDR3 spells CASSYSRDSGNTIYF. In DNA, the CDR3 is TGTGCCAGCAGTTACTCGCGGGACTCTGGAAACACCATATATTTT.

This chain uses TRBV30 with TRBJ1-1; D is unresolved. The CDR3 consists of 13 residues. V lost 7 bases and J 4 bases, leaving 16 bases between the germline ends. CDR1 is GTSNPN, CDR2 SVGIG, per germline (reference sequence). Here the CDR3 reads CASRASVGTEAFF. The CDR3 nucleotides read TGTGCCTCCCGGGCCTCGGTGGGCACTGAAGCTTTCTTT.